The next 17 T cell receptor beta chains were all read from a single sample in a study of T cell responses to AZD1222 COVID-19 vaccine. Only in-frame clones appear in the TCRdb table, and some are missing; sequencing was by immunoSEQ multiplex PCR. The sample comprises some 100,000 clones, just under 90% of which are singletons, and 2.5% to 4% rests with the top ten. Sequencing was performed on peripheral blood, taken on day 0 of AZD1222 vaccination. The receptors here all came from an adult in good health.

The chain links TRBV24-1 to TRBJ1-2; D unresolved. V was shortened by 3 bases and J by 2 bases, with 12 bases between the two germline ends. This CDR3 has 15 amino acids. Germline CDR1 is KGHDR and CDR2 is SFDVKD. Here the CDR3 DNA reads TGTGCCACCAGTGATCCGAGACTGACGAACTATGGCTACACCTTC. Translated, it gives CATSDPRLTNYGYTF.

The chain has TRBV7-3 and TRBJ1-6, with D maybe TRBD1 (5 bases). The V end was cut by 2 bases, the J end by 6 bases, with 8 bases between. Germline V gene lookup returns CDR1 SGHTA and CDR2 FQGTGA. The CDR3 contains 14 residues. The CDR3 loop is CASSLQGFNSPLHF. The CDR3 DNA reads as TGTGCCAGCAGCTTACAGGGTTTTAATTCACCCCTCCACTTT.

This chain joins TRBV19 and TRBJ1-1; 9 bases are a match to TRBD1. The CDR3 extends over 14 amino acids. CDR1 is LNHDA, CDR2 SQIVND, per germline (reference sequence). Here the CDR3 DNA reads TGTGCTACTCGGGGCGGACAGGGGCGAACTGAAGCTTTCTTT. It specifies CATRGGQGRTEAFF.

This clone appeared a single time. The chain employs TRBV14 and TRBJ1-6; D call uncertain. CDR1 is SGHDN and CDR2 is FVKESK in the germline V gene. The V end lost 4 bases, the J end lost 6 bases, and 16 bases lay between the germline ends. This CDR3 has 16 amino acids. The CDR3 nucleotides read TGTGCCAGCAGCCGATCTGGAGAGTTCTTTAATTCACCCCTCCACTTT. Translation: CASSRSGEFFNSPLHF. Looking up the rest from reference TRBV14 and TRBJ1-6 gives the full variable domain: EAGVTQFPSHSVIEKGQTVTLRCDPISGHDNLYWYRRVMGKEIKFLLHFVKESKQDESGMPNNRFLAERTGGTYSTLKVQPAELEDSGVYFCASSRSGEFFNSPLHFGNGTRLTVT.

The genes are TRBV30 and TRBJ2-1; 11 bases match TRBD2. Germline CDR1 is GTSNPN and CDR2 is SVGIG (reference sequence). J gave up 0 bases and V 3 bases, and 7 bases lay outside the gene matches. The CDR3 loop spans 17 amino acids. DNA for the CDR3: TGTGCCTGGAGGGGACTAGCGGACCCGAGCTCCTACAATGAGCAGTTCTTC. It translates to CAWRGLADPSSYNEQFF.

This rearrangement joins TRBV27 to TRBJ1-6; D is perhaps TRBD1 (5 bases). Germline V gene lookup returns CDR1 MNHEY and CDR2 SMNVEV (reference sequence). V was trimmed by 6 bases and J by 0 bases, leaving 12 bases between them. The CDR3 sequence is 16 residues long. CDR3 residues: CASRPTGTSYNSPLHF. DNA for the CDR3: TGTGCCAGCAGGCCGACGGGGACCTCCTATAATTCACCCCTCCACTTT.

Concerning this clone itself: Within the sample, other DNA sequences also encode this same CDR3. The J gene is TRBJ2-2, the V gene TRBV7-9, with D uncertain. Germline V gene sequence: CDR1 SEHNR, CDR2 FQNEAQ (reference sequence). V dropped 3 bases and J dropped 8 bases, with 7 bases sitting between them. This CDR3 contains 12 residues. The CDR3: CASSFSGGELFF. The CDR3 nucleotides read TGTGCCAGCAGCTTTTCTGGTGGGGAGCTGTTTTTT.

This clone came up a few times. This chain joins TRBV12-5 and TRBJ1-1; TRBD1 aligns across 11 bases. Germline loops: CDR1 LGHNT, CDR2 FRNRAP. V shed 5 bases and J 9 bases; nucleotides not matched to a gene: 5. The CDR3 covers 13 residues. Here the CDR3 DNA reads TGTGCTAGTGGTATCGGGACAGGGGGTAAAGCTTTCTTT. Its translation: CASGIGTGGKAFF. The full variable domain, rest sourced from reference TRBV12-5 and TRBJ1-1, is DARVTQTPRHKVTEMGQEVTMRCQPILGHNTVFWYRQTMMQGLELLAYFRNRAPLDDSGMPKDRFSAEMPDATLATLKIQPSEPRDSAVYFCASGIGTGGKAFFGQGTRLTVV.

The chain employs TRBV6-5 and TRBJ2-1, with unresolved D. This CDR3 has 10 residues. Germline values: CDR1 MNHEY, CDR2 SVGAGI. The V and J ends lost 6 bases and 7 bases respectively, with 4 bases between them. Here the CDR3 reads CASRRNEQFF. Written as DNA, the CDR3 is TGTGCCAGCAGGCGTAATGAGCAGTTCTTC.

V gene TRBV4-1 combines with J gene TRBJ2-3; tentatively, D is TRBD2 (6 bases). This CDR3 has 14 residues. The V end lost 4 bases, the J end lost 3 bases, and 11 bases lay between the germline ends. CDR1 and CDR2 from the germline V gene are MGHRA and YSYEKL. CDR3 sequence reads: CASSPALATDTQYF. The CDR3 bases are TGCGCCAGCAGCCCCGCCCTAGCGACAGATACGCAGTATTTT.

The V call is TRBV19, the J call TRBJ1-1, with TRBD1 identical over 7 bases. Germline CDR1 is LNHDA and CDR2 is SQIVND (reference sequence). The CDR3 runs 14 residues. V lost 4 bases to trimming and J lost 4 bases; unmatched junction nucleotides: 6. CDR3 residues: CASSTTGLGTEAFF. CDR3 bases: TGTGCCAGTAGTACGACAGGGTTGGGCACTGAAGCTTTCTTT.

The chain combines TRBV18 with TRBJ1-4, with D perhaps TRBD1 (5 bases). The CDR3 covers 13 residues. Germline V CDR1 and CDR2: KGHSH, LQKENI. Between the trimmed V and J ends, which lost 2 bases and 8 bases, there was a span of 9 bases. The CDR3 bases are TGTGCCAGCTCACCAGGGACGGAAGAAAAACTGTTTTTT. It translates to CASSPGTEEKLFF.

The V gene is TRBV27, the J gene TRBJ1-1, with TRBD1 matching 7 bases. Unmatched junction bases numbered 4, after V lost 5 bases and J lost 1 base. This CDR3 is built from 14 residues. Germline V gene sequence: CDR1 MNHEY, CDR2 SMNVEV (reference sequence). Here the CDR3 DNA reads TGTGCCAGCAGTCGGGGACAGCCGAACACTGAAGCTTTCTTT. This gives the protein CASSRGQPNTEAFF.

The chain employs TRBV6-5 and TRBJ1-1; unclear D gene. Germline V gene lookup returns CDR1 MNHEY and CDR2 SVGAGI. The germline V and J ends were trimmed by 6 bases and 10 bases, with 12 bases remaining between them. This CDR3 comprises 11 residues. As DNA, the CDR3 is TGTGCCAGCAGCTCAGGCAATCGAGCTTTCTTT. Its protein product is CASSSGNRAFF.

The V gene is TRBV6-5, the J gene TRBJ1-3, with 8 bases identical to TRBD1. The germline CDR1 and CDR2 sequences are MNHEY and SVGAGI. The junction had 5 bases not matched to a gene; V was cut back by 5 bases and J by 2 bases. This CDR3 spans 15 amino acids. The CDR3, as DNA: TGTGCCAGCAGTCGAATGGGACAGGCTGGAAACACCATATATTTT. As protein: CASSRMGQAGNTIYF.

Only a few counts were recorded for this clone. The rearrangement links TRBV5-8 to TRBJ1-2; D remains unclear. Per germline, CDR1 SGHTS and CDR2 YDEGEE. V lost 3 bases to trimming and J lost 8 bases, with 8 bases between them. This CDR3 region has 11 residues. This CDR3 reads CASSWVRGYTF. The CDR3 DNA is TGTGCCAGCAGCTGGGTTCGCGGCTACACCTTC.

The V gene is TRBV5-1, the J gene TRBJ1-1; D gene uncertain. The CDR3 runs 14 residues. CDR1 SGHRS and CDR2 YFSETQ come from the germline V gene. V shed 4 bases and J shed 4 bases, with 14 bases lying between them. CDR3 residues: CASSPNPRSTEAFF. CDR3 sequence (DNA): TGCGCCAGCAGCCCAAACCCCAGGAGCACTGAAGCTTTCTTT.